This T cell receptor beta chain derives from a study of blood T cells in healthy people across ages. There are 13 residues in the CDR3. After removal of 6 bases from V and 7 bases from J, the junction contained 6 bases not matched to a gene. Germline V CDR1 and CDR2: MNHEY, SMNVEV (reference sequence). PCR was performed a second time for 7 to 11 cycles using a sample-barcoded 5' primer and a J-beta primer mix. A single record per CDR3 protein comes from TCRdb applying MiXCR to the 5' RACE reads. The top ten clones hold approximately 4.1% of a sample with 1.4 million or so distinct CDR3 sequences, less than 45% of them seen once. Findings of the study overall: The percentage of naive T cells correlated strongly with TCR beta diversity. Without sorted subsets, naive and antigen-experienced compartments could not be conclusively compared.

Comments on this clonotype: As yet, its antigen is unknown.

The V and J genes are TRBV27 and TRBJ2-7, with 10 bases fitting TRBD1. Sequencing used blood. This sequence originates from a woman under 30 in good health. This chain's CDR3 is CASRWDRGSEQYF. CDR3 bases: TGTGCCAGCAGGTGGGACAGGGGTAGTGAGCAGTACTTC.